Listed here is a single T cell receptor (beta chain). This clone was seen many times. Its target antigen remains unknown. No much larger clone exists at a distance of one base, and base qualities are not known. Sorted unstimulated T cells and proliferating T cells recovered from mixed lymphocyte reactions underwent TCRbeta CDR3 sequencing. Fresh whole blood from around 11 HLA-typed healthy donors was used to isolate PBMCs. Unstimulated CD4+ regulatory T cells were FACS-sorted to map the origin of alloreactive clones. This entry belongs to a study of siplizumab effects on memory and regulatory T cells (dated by TCRdb to the late 2010s). About the investigation overall: The study looked at the effect of siplizumab, an anti-CD2 antibody, on alloreactive T-cell subsets in allogeneic mixed lymphocyte reactions made from human PBMCs. Overall study results and their limits: A naive or memory phenotype could not be assigned to roughly 80-96% of proliferating CD4+ or CD8+ clones. Because sequences below about 10^-5 frequency were poorly captured, only a minor fraction of alloreactive clones could be mapped to unstimulated subsets. In reactions with siplizumab, an average of 68.8% of mappable alloreactive CD4+ clones were Treg-derived, compared with 25% to 30% in control reactions. Compared with memory T cells, unstimulated naive T cells appeared more diverse, and naive cells seemed to make a substantial contribution to the alloresponse. The cumulative frequency of alloreactive sequences that could be traced back to unstimulated CD4+ memory T cells was significantly reduced by siplizumab. Whether proliferating Tregs from siplizumab cultures actually had suppressive function was not functionally confirmed.

Library preparation was by the immunoSEQ multiplex PCR assay. The deep sequencing platform assayed 80,000 to 100,000 TCR templates per sample. Genomic DNA extracted from sorted T cells was used for TCRbeta CDR3 sequencing. As for the original processing: Clonal analysis of TCRbeta CDR3 data was done in the R programming language. Alloreactive CD4+ and CD8+ clones were defined by comparing unstimulated samples with post-reaction CFSE-low samples. Regulatory or non-regulatory origin was assigned to alloreactive CD4+ clones by matching of sequences to sorted unstimulated Treg and non-Treg repertoires. TCRdb obtained this table from immuneACCESS and retained in-frame rearrangements with V and J assigned. These tables miss some clones; where compared with another copy, unresolved V genes account for less than half of the shortfall, and the remainder is unexplained. V and J calls and clone size are given by that table; D and trimming were obtained from the DNA. Across this sample there are tens of thousands of clones, with about nine tenths seen only once. In total, the top ten clones hold approximately 1.5% of the sample.

The germline V gene provides CDR1 ENHRY and CDR2 SYGVKD. The CDR3 starts with the cysteine, ends with the phenylalanine, and has 11 residues. Only the CDR3 portion is preserved as DNA: 33 bases, with reading frame beginning at the first base. This chain is built from TRBV10-3 and TRBJ2-1, with no confident D gene call. The source material was Tregs sorted from blood. The TCR comes from a human donor in good health. This receptor carries the CDR3 CAGGSYNEQFF. The bases are TGTGCGGGTGGCTCCTACAATGAGCAGTTCTTC.